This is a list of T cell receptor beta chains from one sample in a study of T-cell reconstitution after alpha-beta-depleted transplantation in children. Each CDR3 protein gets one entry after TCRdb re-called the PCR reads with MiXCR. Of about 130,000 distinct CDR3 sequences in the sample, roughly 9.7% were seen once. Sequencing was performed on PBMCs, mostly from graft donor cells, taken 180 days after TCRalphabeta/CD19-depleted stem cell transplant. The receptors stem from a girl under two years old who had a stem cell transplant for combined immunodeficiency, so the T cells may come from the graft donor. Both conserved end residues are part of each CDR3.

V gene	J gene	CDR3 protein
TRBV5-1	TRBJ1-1	CASSWGTTNTEAFF
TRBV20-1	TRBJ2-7	CSASPGRYEQYF
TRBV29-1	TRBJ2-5	CSVSSGGKETQYF
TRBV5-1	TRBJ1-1	CASHGQGGTEAFF
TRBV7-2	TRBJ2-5	CASSLNGLAGEETQYF
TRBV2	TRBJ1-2	CASSSLTRVRGYTF
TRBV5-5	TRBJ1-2	CASSSRTGGSEGYTF
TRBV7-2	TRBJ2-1	CASSPRDRVGVFF
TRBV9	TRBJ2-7	CASSVSDSEQYF
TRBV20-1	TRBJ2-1	CSARGGIAGRSYNEQFF
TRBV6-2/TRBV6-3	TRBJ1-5	CASSYGGGPSNQPQHF
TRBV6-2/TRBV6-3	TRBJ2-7	CASSLSGVGYEQYF
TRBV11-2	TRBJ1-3	CASSLTINTIYF
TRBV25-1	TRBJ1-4	CASSESVGGASEKLFF
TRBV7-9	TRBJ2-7	CASSLPSYEQYF
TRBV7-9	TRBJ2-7	CASSLAPGLSYYEQYF
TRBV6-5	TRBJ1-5	CASSLTLSNQPQHF
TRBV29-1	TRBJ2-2	CSVGYYRGGDGELFF
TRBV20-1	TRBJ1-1	CSARGRVETEAFF
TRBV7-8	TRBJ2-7	CASSLAPRSGKGEQYF
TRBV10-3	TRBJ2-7	CAISGTGNYEQYF
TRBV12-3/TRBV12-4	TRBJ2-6	CASSPNRGLSGANVLTF
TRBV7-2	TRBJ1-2	CASSLVDRGVYGYTF
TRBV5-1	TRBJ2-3	CASKLQGTDTQYF